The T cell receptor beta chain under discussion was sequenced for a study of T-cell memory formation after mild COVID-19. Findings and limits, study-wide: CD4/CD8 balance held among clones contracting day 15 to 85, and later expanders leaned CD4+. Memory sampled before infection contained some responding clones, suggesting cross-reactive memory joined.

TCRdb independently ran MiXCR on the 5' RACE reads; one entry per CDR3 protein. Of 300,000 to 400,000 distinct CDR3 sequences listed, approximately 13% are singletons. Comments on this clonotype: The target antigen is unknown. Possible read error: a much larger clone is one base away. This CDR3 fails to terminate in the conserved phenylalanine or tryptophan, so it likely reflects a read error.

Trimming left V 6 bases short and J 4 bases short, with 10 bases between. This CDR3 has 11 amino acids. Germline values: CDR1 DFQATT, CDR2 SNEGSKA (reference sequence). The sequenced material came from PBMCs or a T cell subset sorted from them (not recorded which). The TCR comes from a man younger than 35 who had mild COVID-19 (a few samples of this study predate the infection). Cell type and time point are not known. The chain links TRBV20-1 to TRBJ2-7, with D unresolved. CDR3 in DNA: TGCAGTGCCCGAAAGAGGTACGAGCAGTACTTA. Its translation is CSARKRYEQYL.